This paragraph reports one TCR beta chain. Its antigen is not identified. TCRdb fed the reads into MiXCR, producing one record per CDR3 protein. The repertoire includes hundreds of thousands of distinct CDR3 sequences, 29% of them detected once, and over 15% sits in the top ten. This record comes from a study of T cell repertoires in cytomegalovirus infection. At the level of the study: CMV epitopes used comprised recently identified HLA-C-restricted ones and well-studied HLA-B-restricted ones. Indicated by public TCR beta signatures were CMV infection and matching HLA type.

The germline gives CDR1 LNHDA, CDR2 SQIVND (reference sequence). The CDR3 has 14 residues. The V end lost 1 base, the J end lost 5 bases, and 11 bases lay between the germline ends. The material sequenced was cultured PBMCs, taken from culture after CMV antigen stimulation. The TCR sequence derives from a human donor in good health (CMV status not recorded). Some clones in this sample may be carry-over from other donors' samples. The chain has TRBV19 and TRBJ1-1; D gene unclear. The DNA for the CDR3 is TGTGCCAGTAGTATAGGGCGCAGAGGGACTGAAGCTTTCTTT. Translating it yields CASSIGRRGTEAFF.